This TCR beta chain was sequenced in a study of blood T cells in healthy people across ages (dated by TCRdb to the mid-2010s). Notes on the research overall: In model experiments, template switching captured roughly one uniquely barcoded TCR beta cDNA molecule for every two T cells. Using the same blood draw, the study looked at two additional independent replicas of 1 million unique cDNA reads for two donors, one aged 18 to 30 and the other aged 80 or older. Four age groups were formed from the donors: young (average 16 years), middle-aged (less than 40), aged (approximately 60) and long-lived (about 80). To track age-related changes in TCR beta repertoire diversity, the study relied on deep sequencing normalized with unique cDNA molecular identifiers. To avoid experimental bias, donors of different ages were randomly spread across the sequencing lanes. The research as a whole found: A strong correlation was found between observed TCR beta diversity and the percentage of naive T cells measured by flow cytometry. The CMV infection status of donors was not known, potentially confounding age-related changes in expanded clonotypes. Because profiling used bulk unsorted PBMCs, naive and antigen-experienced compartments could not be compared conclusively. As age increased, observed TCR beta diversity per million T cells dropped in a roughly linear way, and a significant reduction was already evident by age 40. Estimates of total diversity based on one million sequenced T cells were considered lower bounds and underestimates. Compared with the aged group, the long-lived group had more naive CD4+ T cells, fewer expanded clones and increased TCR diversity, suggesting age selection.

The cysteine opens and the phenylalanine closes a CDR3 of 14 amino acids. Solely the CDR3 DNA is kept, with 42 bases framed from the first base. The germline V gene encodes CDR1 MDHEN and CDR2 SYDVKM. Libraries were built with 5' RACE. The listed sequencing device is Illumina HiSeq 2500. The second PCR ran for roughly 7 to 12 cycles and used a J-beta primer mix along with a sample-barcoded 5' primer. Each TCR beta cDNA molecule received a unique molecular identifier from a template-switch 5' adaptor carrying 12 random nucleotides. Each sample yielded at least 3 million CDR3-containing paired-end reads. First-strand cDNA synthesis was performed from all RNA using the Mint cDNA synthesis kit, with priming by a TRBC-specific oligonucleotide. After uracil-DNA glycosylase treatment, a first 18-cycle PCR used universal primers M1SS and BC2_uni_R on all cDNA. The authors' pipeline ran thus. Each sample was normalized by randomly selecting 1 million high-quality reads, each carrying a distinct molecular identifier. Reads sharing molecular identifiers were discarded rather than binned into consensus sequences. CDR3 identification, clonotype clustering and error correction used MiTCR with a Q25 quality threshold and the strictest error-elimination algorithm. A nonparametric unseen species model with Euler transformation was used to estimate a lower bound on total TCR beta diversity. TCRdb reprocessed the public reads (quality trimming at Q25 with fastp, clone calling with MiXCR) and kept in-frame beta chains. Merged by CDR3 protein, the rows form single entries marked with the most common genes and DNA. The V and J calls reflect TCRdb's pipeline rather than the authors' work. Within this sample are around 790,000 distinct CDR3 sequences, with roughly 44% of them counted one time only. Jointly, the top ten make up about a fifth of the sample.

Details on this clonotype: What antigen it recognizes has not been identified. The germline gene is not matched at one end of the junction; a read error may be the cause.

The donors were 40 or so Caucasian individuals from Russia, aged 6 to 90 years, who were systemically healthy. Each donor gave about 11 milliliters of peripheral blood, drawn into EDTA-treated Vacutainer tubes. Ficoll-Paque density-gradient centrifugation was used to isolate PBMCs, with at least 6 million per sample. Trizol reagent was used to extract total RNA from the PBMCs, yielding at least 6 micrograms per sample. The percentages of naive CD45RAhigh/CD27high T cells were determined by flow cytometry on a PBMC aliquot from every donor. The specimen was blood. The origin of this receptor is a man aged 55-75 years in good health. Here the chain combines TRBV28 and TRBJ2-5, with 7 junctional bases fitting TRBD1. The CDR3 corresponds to CASSLNRGREPQYF. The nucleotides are TGTGCCAGCAGTTTAAACAGGGGAAGAGAGCCCCAGTACTTC.